This TCR beta chain was sequenced during a study of blood T cell repertoires in COVID-19. Repertoires were generated with immunoSEQ multiplex PCR, while TCRdb's copy carries only in-frame clones and drops some. The table records about 270,000 clones, around 89% of them present only once. The V and J ends lost 0 bases and 6 bases respectively, with 14 bases between them. The CDR3 is made up of 15 amino acids. Germline-derived CDR1 and CDR2 are LGHNA and YSLEER. Cohorts were assigned according to the clinical history that participants reported. This clone has just a few counts. This sequence originates from a woman aged 30 to 39 with acute COVID-19. The specimen sequenced was PBMCs or T cells enriched from blood (not recorded which). J is TRBJ1-1 and V is TRBV4-3; D is ambiguous. The CDR3 reads CASSQDLSGNAEAFF. The CDR3 DNA is TGCGCCAGCAGCCAAGATCTATCGGGTAACGCTGAAGCTTTCTTT.